The source of this T cell receptor (beta chain) is a study of monozygotic twins with inflammatory bowel disease. Investigators made cDNA in eight separate reactions per sample. PCR of TCRalpha and TCRbeta cDNA was nested, with two rounds of approximately 17 and 9 cycles. Each CDR3 protein gets one entry in TCRdb, which reprocessed the 5' RACE reads and gives no DNA. Here the sample table reports some 450,000 distinct CDR3 sequences. A note on this clonotype: The antigen is not known.

CDR1 is DFQATT, CDR2 SNEGSKA, per germline (reference sequence). The CDR3 is 16 residues long. Study-level points and caveats: Patients with IBD had less TCRbeta diversity (inverse Simpson) than their healthy co-twins. Limited statistical power may explain no repertoire similarity difference between concordant and discordant twins.

Sequencing was performed on blood. The TCR was taken from a human donor with ulcerative colitis or Crohn's disease, or a healthy co-twin of an affected twin (not recorded which). This chain connects TRBV20-1 to TRBJ2-1. Here the CDR3 reads CSARDKSRGSYNEQFF.